This T cell receptor beta chain derives from a study of cytomegalovirus exposure and HLA in healthy donors. On this clone: Its antigen is undetermined.

Study-wide points: Both high specificity and high sensitivity reportedly marked the classifier's diagnosis of cytomegalovirus status.

Per germline, CDR1 SGHTA and CDR2 FQGNSA. Trimming pared 5 bases from V and 0 bases from J, leaving 13 bases between. The CDR3 loop spans 16 amino acids. PCR was performed using 60 Vbeta and 13 Jbeta primers. Assay: immunoSEQ multiplex PCR; the TCRdb copy retains only in-frame clones and omits some. The sample consists of 100,000 to 150,000 clones, 70% to 85% of them appearing once. The chain has TRBV7-2 and TRBJ2-2; no clear D gene. Material: PBMCs. The receptor comes from a boy younger than 18 in good health and CMV-seronegative. CDR3 residues: CASSPSHGSNTGELFF. The CDR3 DNA reads TGTGCCAGCAGCCCCTCTCACGGGTCGAACACCGGGGAGCTGTTTTTT. Supplemented by reference TRBV7-2 and TRBJ2-2, the full variable domain reads GAGVSQSPSNKVTEKGKDVELRCDPISGHTALYWYRQSLGQGLEFLIYFQGNSAPDKSGLPSDRFSAERTGGSVSTLTIQRTQQEDSAVYLCASSPSHGSNTGELFFGEGSRLTVL.